This T cell receptor beta chain was sequenced for a study of blood T cell repertoires in COVID-19. Clones were sequenced by immunoSEQ multiplex PCR, and TCRdb holds only the in-frame ones, with some missing. The sample has more than 150,000 clones, about four fifths seen once. J gave up 8 bases and V 0 bases, and 9 bases lay outside the gene matches. The CDR3 contains 16 residues. Looked up from germline, CDR1 is MGHRA and CDR2 is YSYEKL. Each recovered donor of Cohort 3 presented with two negative PCRs, clearance, or symptom resolution. This TCR derives from a middle-aged man who had recovered from COVID-19. This chain links TRBV4-1 with TRBJ2-1, with 8 positions matching TRBD2. The sample taken for sequencing was PBMCs or T cells enriched from blood (not recorded which). This chain's CDR3 is CASSQDPDGGADEQFF. As DNA, the CDR3 is TGCGCCAGCAGCCAAGATCCCGACGGGGGGGCCGATGAGCAGTTCTTC.